Listed here are 30 T cell receptor beta chains from one sample, sequenced in a study of blood T cell repertoires in COVID-19. The assay was immunoSEQ multiplex PCR, and TCRdb's table has in-frame clones only and misses some. The sample includes some 120,000 clones, more than 80% of them seen just once. Sequencing used peripheral blood. These receptors all stem from a woman older than 75 with COVID-19, enrolled during active disease.

J is TRBJ2-2 and V is TRBV6-5; perhaps TRBD2 as D (6 bases). This CDR3 has 14 amino acids. The germline V gene has CDR1 MNHEY and CDR2 SVGAGI. V was cut by 2 bases and J by 7 bases, with 11 bases left in between. The CDR3 loop is CASSYGLAIGELFF. As DNA, the CDR3 is TGTGCCAGCAGTTACGGCCTAGCGATCGGGGAGCTGTTTTTT.

V gene TRBV6-1 combines with J gene TRBJ1-4; tentative D call: TRBD1 (6 bases). Looked up from germline, CDR1 is MNHNS and CDR2 is SASEGT. The V gene lost 2 bases and the J gene lost 1 base, with 8 bases spanning the gap. The CDR3 length is 15 residues. CDR3 in DNA: TGTGCCAGCAGTGAACTGACAGGAACTAATGAAAAACTGTTTTTT. It specifies CASSELTGTNEKLFF.

The genes are TRBV27 and TRBJ2-7; TRBD1 might be the D (6 bases). Germline V gene sequence: CDR1 MNHEY, CDR2 SMNVEV (reference sequence). V was pared by 3 bases and J by 2 bases, with 20 bases between. This CDR3 is 17 amino acids long. CDR3 region: CASSFNSLGQRTYEQYF. As DNA, the CDR3 is TGTGCCAGCAGTTTTAATAGTTTAGGACAGAGGACCTACGAGCAGTACTTC.

This clone has only a few counts. The chain uses TRBV6-2 or TRBV6-3 and TRBJ2-7; D perhaps matches TRBD2 (5 bases). Trimming removed 4 bases at V and 0 bases at J, with 10 bases between. The CDR3 runs 14 residues. Germline values: CDR1 MNHEY, CDR2 SVGEGT. CDR3 protein: CASSFKTNSYEQYF. CDR3 in DNA: TGTGCCAGCAGTTTCAAGACTAACTCCTACGAGCAGTACTTC.

CDR3 region: CASSLVSGSYEQYF. The CDR3 DNA reads TGTGCCAGCAGCTTGGTTAGCGGGAGCTACGAGCAGTACTTC. This chain links TRBV11-3 with TRBJ2-7; 9 bases are a match to TRBD2. With V trimmed by 3 bases and J by 3 bases, 3 bases remained unmatched. The germline CDR1 and CDR2 sequences are SGHNT and YENEEA. This CDR3 is 14 amino acids long.

The rearrangement links TRBV3-1 (or the pseudogene TRBV3-2) to TRBJ2-7; 13 bases map to TRBD2. The CDR3 sequence is 14 residues long. Losses at the gene ends were 0 bases for V and 13 bases for J; bases not matched to a gene: 6. Germline CDR1 is LGHDT and CDR2 is YNNKEL (reference sequence). The CDR3 reads CASSQERTSGSPYF. In nucleotides, the CDR3 is TGTGCCAGCAGCCAAGAAAGGACTAGCGGGAGCCCTTACTTC.

This clone showed up just once. This sequence joins TRBV28 and TRBJ2-3; 7 bases are shared with TRBD2. V dropped 5 bases and J dropped 3; count of bases not matched to a gene: 5. CDR3 length: 14 residues. CDR1 is MDHEN and CDR2 is SYDVKM in the germline V gene. CDR3: CASSPSGGTDTQYF. In nucleotides, the CDR3 is TGTGCCAGCAGTCCATCGGGAGGAACAGATACGCAGTATTTT. Full variable domain (outside the CDR3, taken from reference TRBV28 and TRBJ2-3): DVKVTQSSRYLVKRTGEKVFLECVQDMDHENMFWYRQDPGLGLRLIYFSYDVKMKEKGDIPEGYSVSREKKERFSLILESASTNQTSMYLCASSPSGGTDTQYFGPGTRLTVL.

The chain carries TRBV5-8 and TRBJ1-1; 7 bases are shared with TRBD1. Germline V lookup: CDR1 SGHTS, CDR2 YDEGEE. Germline trimming cut 0 bases from V and 1 base from J; bases unmatched to any gene: 3. CDR3 length equals 15 residues. The CDR3 sequence is CASSLGDRTNTEAFF. CDR3 sequence (DNA): TGTGCCAGCAGCTTGGGGGACAGAACGAACACTGAAGCTTTCTTT.

This chain joins TRBV7-2 and TRBJ1-3; D is ambiguous. Deletions cut 1 base from V and 0 bases from J, with 7 bases between. The CDR3 runs to 15 residues. Germline lookup yields CDR1 SGHTA and CDR2 FQGNSA. Written as DNA, the CDR3 is TGTGCCAGCAGCTTAGGCAGGCGCTCTGGAAACACCATATATTTT. Its translation: CASSLGRRSGNTIYF. The entire variable domain, with the rest obtained from reference TRBV7-2 and TRBJ1-3, is as follows: GAGVSQSPSNKVTEKGKDVELRCDPISGHTALYWYRQSLGQGLEFLIYFQGNSAPDKSGLPSDRFSAERTGGSVSTLTIQRTQQEDSAVYLCASSLGRRSGNTIYFGEGSWLTVV.

The CDR3 protein is CASSPLDVKTGELFF. The CDR3 DNA sequence: TGTGCCAGCTCACCCCTAGACGTGAAAACCGGGGAGCTGTTTTTT. V is TRBV18 and J is TRBJ2-2; no definite D call. The length of the CDR3 is 15 residues. CDR1 KGHSH and CDR2 LQKENI come from the germline V gene. V was pared by 3 bases and J by 5 bases, with 13 bases between.

This chain uses TRBV15 with TRBJ2-7; a possible D gene is TRBD1 (6 bases). The CDR3 consists of 15 residues. V was clipped by 0 bases and J by 6 bases, with 15 bases between them. Germline V gives CDR1 LNHNV, CDR2 YYDKDF (reference sequence). CDR3 in DNA: TGTGCCACCAGCAGAGAATCAGGGGCTGGGAGCGAGCAGTACTTC. It specifies CATSRESGAGSEQYF.

The chain employs TRBV15 and TRBJ1-5; TRBD1 aligns across 7 bases. Germline V lookup: CDR1 LNHNV, CDR2 YYDKDF (reference sequence). The junction had 6 bases not matched to a gene; V was cut back by 5 bases and J by 5 bases. CDR3 length: 14 residues. CDR3 sequence reads: CATSQDRYDQPQHF. The CDR3 DNA follows: TGTGCCACCAGCCAGGACAGGTACGATCAGCCCCAGCATTTT.

The rearrangement links TRBV7-2 to TRBJ2-7, with TRBD2 matching over 8 bases. The CDR3 covers 15 residues. CDR1 is SGHTA, CDR2 FQGNSA, per germline. Trimming at V came to 5 bases and at J to 0 bases, leaving 6 bases not matched to a gene. In nucleotides, the CDR3 is TGTGCCAGCAGCCTCGTAGCGGGGAGCTCCTACGAGCAGTACTTC. Translated: CASSLVAGSSYEQYF. Full variable domain (outside the CDR3, taken from reference TRBV7-2 and TRBJ2-7): GAGVSQSPSNKVTEKGKDVELRCDPISGHTALYWYRQSLGQGLEFLIYFQGNSAPDKSGLPSDRFSAERTGGSVSTLTIQRTQQEDSAVYLCASSLVAGSSYEQYFGPGTRLTVT.

This chain links TRBV13 with TRBJ1-1; D unresolved. This CDR3 contains 12 residues. CDR1 is PRHDT and CDR2 is FYEKMQ in the germline V gene (reference sequence). V lost 5 bases and J lost 1, with 5 bases in between. The CDR3 region has the DNA TGTGCCAGCAGCACGAGGAACACTGAAGCTTTCTTT. Its translation: CASSTRNTEAFF.

V and J are TRBV7-8 and TRBJ1-6; a weak D match, TRBD1 (6 bases). Germline CDR1 and CDR2: SGHVS and FQNEAQ. This CDR3 has 16 residues. The V end lost 1 base, the J end lost 9 bases, and 16 bases lay between the germline ends. The CDR3 loop is CASSLEGQGKGSPLHF. CDR3 nucleotide sequence: TGTGCCAGCAGCTTAGAAGGGCAGGGGAAAGGTTCACCCCTCCACTTT.

The J gene is TRBJ1-1, the V gene TRBV7-8; the D gene is possibly TRBD1 (5 bases). This CDR3 contains 13 residues. V lost 1 base, J lost 5 bases, and 8 bases lay in between. Per germline, CDR1 SGHVS and CDR2 FQNEAQ. The CDR3 loop reads CASSLVRGTEAFF. The CDR3 region has the DNA TGTGCCAGCAGCTTAGTTAGGGGTACTGAAGCTTTCTTT.

The gene calls are TRBV6-2 or TRBV6-3 and TRBJ1-4; TRBD1 aligns across 8 bases. Germline V gene lookup returns CDR1 MNHEY and CDR2 SVGEGT. The CDR3 has 14 amino acids. The V segment lost 6 bases and the J segment 4 bases; nucleotides outside the gene matches: 4. The CDR3: CASSRGLGNEKLFF. The CDR3 nucleotides are TGTGCCAGCAGCAGGGGGCTTGGTAATGAAAAACTGTTTTTT.

The chain links TRBV11-2 to TRBJ2-3; no clear D gene. The germline CDR1 and CDR2 sequences are SGHAT and FQNNGV. The CDR3 contains 15 residues. Trimming shortened V by 1 base and J by 2 bases, and 10 bases separated the two germline ends. CDR3 region: CASSLGTKPTDTQYF. The CDR3 coding sequence is TGTGCCAGCAGCTTAGGCACCAAGCCCACAGATACGCAGTATTTT.

This clone was observed a single time. The chain combines TRBV19 with TRBJ2-7; D gene unclear. V lost 1 base, J lost 3 bases, and 10 bases lay in between. CDR1 LNHDA and CDR2 SQIVND come from the germline V gene (reference sequence). The CDR3 contains 14 residues. The CDR3: CASSIAGSSYEQYF. CDR3 in DNA: TGTGCCAGTAGTATAGCAGGTTCCAGCTACGAGCAGTACTTC.

V and J are TRBV3-1 (or the pseudogene TRBV3-2) and TRBJ1-2, with 10 nucleotides matching TRBD1. Germline V gene data show CDR1 as LGHDT and CDR2 as YNNKEL (reference sequence). The junction had 5 bases not matched to a gene; V was cut back by 7 bases and J by 6 bases. The CDR3 consists of 13 residues. The CDR3 DNA follows: TGTGCCAGCAAGACAGGGGGCCGCGATGGCTACACCTTC. This codes for CASKTGGRDGYTF.

The chain links TRBV7-2 to TRBJ2-6, with 7 bases that match TRBD1. CDR1 is SGHTA, CDR2 FQGNSA, per germline. The CDR3 consists of 18 residues. J lost 2 bases, V lost 1 base, and 8 bases had no gene match. For the CDR3, the DNA is TGTGCCAGCAGCTTAGAGGGGGCCCGATTCACTGGGGCCAACGTCCTGACTTTC. This encodes CASSLEGARFTGANVLTF.

The chain has TRBV28 and TRBJ1-2; 9 bases fit TRBD1. Germline CDR1 is MDHEN and CDR2 is SYDVKM. V lost 5 bases and J lost 5; bases outside the gene matches: 12. The CDR3 covers 16 residues. The CDR3 protein is CASSPPGQGIAYGYTF. The CDR3 DNA is TGTGCCAGCAGTCCCCCCGGACAGGGGATCGCTTATGGCTACACCTTC.

A single count supports this clone. The chain joins TRBV7-3 to TRBJ1-4; TRBD1 matches 8 bases. The CDR3 sequence is 15 residues long. The V gene's germline CDR1 is SGHTA and CDR2 FQGTGA. V lost 1 base, J lost 10 bases, and 8 bases stayed unmatched. CDR3 in amino acids: CASSLRDRNFVKLFF. CDR3 bases: TGTGCCAGCAGCTTAAGGGACAGGAACTTTGTAAAACTGTTTTTT. The full variable domain, completed using reference TRBV7-3 and TRBJ1-4, is GAGVSQTPSNKVTEKGKYVELRCDPISGHTALYWYRQSLGQGPEFLIYFQGTGAADDSGLPNDRFFAVRPEGSVSTLKIQRTERGDSAVYLCASSLRDRNFVKLFFGSGTQLSVL.

This clone was detected a few times. This sequence joins TRBV6-5 and TRBJ1-5, with D perhaps TRBD1 (6 bases). Germline V CDR1 and CDR2: MNHEY, SVGAGI. V was cut by 7 bases and J by 7 bases, with 17 bases left in between. CDR3 length: 14 amino acids. The CDR3 DNA is TGTGCCAGCATAGGGGGATATCAGGGCCAGCCCCAGCATTTT. It codes for CASIGGYQGQPQHF.

V is TRBV7-9 and J is TRBJ1-2; TRBD1 matches at 9 bases. V dropped 4 bases and J dropped 4; count of bases not matched to a gene: 7. Germline-derived CDR1 and CDR2 are SEHNR and FQNEAQ (reference sequence). This CDR3 comprises 15 residues. The CDR3 is CASSSAGQGAYGYTF. As DNA, the CDR3 is TGTGCCAGCAGCTCCGCGGGACAGGGTGCCTATGGCTACACCTTC.

V gene TRBV7-8 combines with J gene TRBJ2-7; tentatively, D is TRBD2 (5 bases). The germline V and J ends were trimmed by 0 bases and 4 bases, with 7 bases remaining between them. The CDR3 contains 13 residues. CDR1 is SGHVS, CDR2 FQNEAQ, per germline. CDR3 in DNA: TGTGCCAGCAGCTTAGCCGAGGGTTACGAGCAGTACTTC. Protein product: CASSLAEGYEQYF.

The chain employs TRBV5-4 and TRBJ1-2, with 11 bases that match TRBD1. This CDR3 has 14 residues. Losses at the gene ends were 4 bases for V and 7 bases for J; bases not matched to a gene: 6. From germline, CDR1 is SGHNT and CDR2 YYREEE (reference sequence). The CDR3 DNA is TGTGCCAGCAGCCAGGACAGGGGGCTCTTTGGCTACACCTTC. It translates to CASSQDRGLFGYTF.

The chain is built from TRBV11-2 and TRBJ1-5, with D tentatively TRBD1 (6 bases). Germline loops: CDR1 SGHAT, CDR2 FQNNGV. V was cut by 1 base and J by 6 bases, with 10 bases left in between. The CDR3 extends over 14 amino acids. The CDR3 DNA reads as TGTGCCAGCAGCTTAGCAGGGGACGGTCAGCCCCAGCATTTT. Protein: CASSLAGDGQPQHF.

The J gene is TRBJ1-2, the V gene TRBV28; 9 bases fit TRBD1. The V segment lost 2 bases and the J segment 8 bases; nucleotides outside the gene matches: 6. Germline-derived CDR1 and CDR2 are MDHEN and SYDVKM. The CDR3 covers 14 residues. This chain's CDR3 is CASSLDITGGGYTF. As DNA, the CDR3 is TGTGCCAGCAGTTTAGACATTACAGGGGGCGGCTACACCTTC.

The chain has TRBV5-1 and TRBJ2-2; D remains unclear. The CDR3 is 15 residues long. Germline assignment: CDR1 SGHRS and CDR2 YFSETQ. V was trimmed by 0 bases and J by 0 bases, leaving 6 bases between them. Here the CDR3 DNA reads TGCGCCAGCAGCTTGGCGTCCGCGAACACCGGGGAGCTGTTTTTT. It encodes CASSLASANTGELFF.